This T cell receptor (beta chain) comes out of a study of T cell repertoires in cytomegalovirus infection. Concerning this clonotype itself: Its antigen is unidentified.

Germline loops: CDR1 MNHNS, CDR2 SASEGT. V was shortened by 5 bases and J by 8 bases, with 18 bases between the two germline ends. The CDR3 has 14 residues. From the reads, TCRdb called clonotypes with MiXCR, one entry per CDR3 protein. The sample yields about 700,000 distinct CDR3 sequences, around 32% seen once. The receptor's source is a human donor in good health (CMV status not recorded). Some clones in this sample may be carry-over from other donors' samples. Here the sequenced sample was cultured PBMCs, taken from culture after CMV antigen stimulation. The rearrangement links TRBV6-1 to TRBJ1-2; a possible D gene is TRBD1 (6 bases). The CDR3 here is CASSYFPGTMGYTF. CDR3 nucleotides: TGTGCCAGCAGTTATTTCCCCGGGACAATGGGCTACACCTTC.